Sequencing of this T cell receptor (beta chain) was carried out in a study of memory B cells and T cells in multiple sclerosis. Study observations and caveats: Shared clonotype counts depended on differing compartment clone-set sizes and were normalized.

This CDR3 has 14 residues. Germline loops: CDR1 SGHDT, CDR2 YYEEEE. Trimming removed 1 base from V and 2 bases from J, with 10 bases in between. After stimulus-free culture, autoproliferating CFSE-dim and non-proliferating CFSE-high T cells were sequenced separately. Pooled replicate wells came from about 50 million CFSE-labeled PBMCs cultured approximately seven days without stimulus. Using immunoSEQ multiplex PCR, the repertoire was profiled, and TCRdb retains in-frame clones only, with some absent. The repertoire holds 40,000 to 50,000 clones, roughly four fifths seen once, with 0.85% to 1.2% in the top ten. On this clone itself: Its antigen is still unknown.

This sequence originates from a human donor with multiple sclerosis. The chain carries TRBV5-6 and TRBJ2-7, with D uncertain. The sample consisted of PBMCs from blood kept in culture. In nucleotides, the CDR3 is TGTGCCAGCAGCTTGACAATAGGGACCTACGAGCAGTACTTC. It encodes CASSLTIGTYEQYF.